The next 9 T cell receptor beta chains were all read from a single sample in a study of STAT5B mutations in CD4+ large granular lymphocyte leukemia. Generated by immunoSEQ multiplex PCR, the TCRdb table keeps only in-frame clones and is missing some. The sample comprises approximately 34,000 clones, about two thirds of which are singletons, and roughly 2% rests with the top ten. Sequences were obtained from CD4+ T cells from blood buffy coats. Receptors were obtained from a human donor in good health.

A single count supports this clone. The genes are TRBV4-2 and TRBJ1-2; D is undetermined. Germline CDR1 reads LGHNA; CDR2 reads YNFKEQ. This CDR3 has 14 residues. Trimming removed 0 bases from V and 8 bases from J, with 13 bases in between. The CDR3 region is CASSQDPEMGGYTF. CDR3 in DNA: TGTGCCAGCAGCCAAGATCCGGAAATGGGGGGCTACACCTTC.

The chain carries TRBV28 and TRBJ2-7; tentatively, D is TRBD1 or TRBD2 (5 bases each). Germline values: CDR1 MDHEN, CDR2 SYDVKM. The CDR3 consists of 13 residues. Trimming took 5 bases from V and 3 from J, leaving 11 bases between them. The CDR3 region has the DNA TGTGCCAGCAGTGGGGGTTCGAGCTACGAGCAGTACTTC. This codes for CASSGGSSYEQYF.

The V gene is TRBV23-1, the J gene TRBJ1-2; D may be TRBD1 (6 bases). TRBV23-1 qualifies as an ORF whose function is uncertain. Trimming shortened V by 4 bases and J by 4 bases, and 25 bases separated the two germline ends. The CDR3 is made up of 18 amino acids. The CDR3 spells CASSPNRDTKTETYGYTF. CDR3 DNA sequence: TGCGCCAGCAGTCCGAACCGGGACACCAAAACCGAAACCTATGGCTACACCTTC.

The chain has TRBV13 and TRBJ2-7; possibly TRBD1 for D (5 bases). V lost 0 bases, J lost 0 bases, and 9 bases lay in between. Germline lookup yields CDR1 PRHDT and CDR2 FYEKMQ (reference sequence). The CDR3 is made up of 15 amino acids. In DNA form, the CDR3 reads TGTGCCAGCAGCTTAGGGACAGCCAGCTCCTACGAGCAGTACTTC. This sequence encodes CASSLGTASSYEQYF.

This sequence joins TRBV19 and TRBJ1-2; the D is unclear. Trimming stripped 3 bases from V and 1 base from J, with 9 bases between. This CDR3 contains 14 residues. Per the germline V gene, CDR1 is LNHDA and CDR2 is SQIVND (reference sequence). CDR3 protein: CASSIGRNNYGYTF. The CDR3 DNA reads as TGTGCCAGTAGTATTGGCAGGAATAACTATGGCTACACCTTC.

The chain carries TRBV19 and TRBJ1-5; no clear D gene. The CDR3 totals 12 residues. The V end was cut by 8 bases, the J end by 1 base, with 6 bases between. Germline values: CDR1 LNHDA, CDR2 SQIVND (reference sequence). The CDR3 DNA follows: TGTGCCAGTTCTGACAGCAATCAGCCCCAGCATTTT. Translating gives CASSDSNQPQHF.

This sequence joins TRBV6-6 and TRBJ1-2; D is possibly TRBD1 (6 bases). The V and J ends lost 6 bases and 4 bases respectively, with 6 bases between them. This CDR3 comprises 11 residues. Germline V gene sequence: CDR1 MNHNY, CDR2 SVGAGI (reference sequence). CDR3 sequence reads: CASRQGYGYTF. The CDR3, as DNA: TGTGCCAGCAGACAGGGCTATGGCTACACCTTC.

The V call is TRBV7-3, the J call TRBJ1-3; D is undetermined. Deletions cut 0 bases from V and 0 bases from J, with 6 bases between. The CDR3 is 15 residues long. Per the germline V gene, CDR1 is SGHTA and CDR2 is FQGTGA. CDR3 sequence (DNA): TGTGCCAGCAGCTTAACACGCAGCTCTGGAAACACCATATATTTT. Translated: CASSLTRSSGNTIYF.

The table lists this clone with a few counts. The chain has TRBV29-1 and TRBJ1-5, with TRBD1 matching 10 bases. The germline gives CDR1 SQVTM, CDR2 ANQGSEA. CDR3 length: 14 amino acids. Trimming took 4 bases from V and 7 from J; bases not matched to a gene: 7. CDR3 bases: TGCAGCGTTGGGACAGGGGGAGGTAGGCAGCCCCAGCATTTT. Translation gives CSVGTGGGRQPQHF.